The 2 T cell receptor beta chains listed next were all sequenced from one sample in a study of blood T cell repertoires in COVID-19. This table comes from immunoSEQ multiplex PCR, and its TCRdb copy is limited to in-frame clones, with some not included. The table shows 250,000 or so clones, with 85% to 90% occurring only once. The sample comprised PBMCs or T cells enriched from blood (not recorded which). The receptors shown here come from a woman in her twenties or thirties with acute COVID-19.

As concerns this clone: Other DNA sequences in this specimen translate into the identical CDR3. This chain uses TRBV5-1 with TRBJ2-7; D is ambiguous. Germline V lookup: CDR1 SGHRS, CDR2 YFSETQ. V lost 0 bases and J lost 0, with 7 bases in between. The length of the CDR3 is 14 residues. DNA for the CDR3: TGCGCCAGCAGCTTGGGGCGGAGCTCCTACGAGCAGTACTTC. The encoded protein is CASSLGRSSYEQYF.

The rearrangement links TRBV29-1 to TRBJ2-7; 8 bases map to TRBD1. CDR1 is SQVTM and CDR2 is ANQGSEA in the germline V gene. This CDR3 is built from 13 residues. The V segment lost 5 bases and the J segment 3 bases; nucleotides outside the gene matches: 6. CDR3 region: CSVSLQGDYEQYF. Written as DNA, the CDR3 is TGCAGCGTTTCCTTACAGGGGGACTACGAGCAGTACTTC.